The 24 T cell receptor beta chains in this list originate from one sample, sequenced in a study of identical twins. TCRdb reprocessed the 5' RACE reads with MiXCR, giving one entry per CDR3 protein. The sample has some 320,000 distinct CDR3 sequences, roughly 12% seen once; the top ten hold around 7.8%. This same sample was also taken into another study, of yellow fever vaccine responses in identical twins.

Sequencing was carried out using CD8+ T cells sorted from blood. These receptor sequences come from a woman aged 18-29 years in good health.

This clonotype was counted between two and nine times. The gene calls are TRBV3-1 and TRBJ1-1; D ambiguous. Germline V gene sequence: CDR1 LGHDT, CDR2 YNNKEL (reference sequence). V was trimmed by 1 base and J by 8 bases, leaving 11 bases between them. This CDR3 comprises 13 residues. The CDR3 DNA is TGTGCCAGCAGCCAAGTTAGGACTAAGGAAGCTTTCTTT. Protein sequence: CASSQVRTKEAFF.

The rearrangement uses TRBV27 and TRBJ2-5, with TRBD2 matching 7 bases. With V trimmed by 5 bases and J by 1 base, 7 bases remained unmatched. The CDR3 covers 15 residues. The germline V gene has CDR1 MNHEY and CDR2 SMNVEV (reference sequence). The CDR3 nucleotides read TGTGCCAGCAGTCCCACAGCGGGGTTCCAAGAGACCCAGTACTTC. It codes for CASSPTAGFQETQYF.

This clonotype was seen only a few times. The V gene is TRBV13, the J gene TRBJ2-5; 9 bases are shared with TRBD2. In germline, CDR1 is PRHDT, CDR2 FYEKMQ (reference sequence). V was clipped by 4 bases and J by 1 base; unmatched bases: 7. The CDR3 has 16 amino acids. CDR3: CASSSKSGRLQETQYF. The CDR3 nucleotides are TGTGCCAGCAGCTCCAAAAGCGGGAGGCTCCAAGAGACCCAGTACTTC.

This chain links TRBV3-1 with TRBJ2-1, with 8 bases matching TRBD1. The germline gives CDR1 LGHDT, CDR2 YNNKEL (reference sequence). The CDR3 consists of 17 residues. V was pared by 1 base and J by 2 bases, with 7 bases of the junction left unmatched. The CDR3 is CASSQVLDRAAYNEQFF. The CDR3 DNA reads as TGTGCCAGCAGCCAAGTCCTGGACAGGGCGGCCTACAATGAGCAGTTCTTC.

The rearrangement links TRBV13 to TRBJ2-1; the match to TRBD1 covers 7 bases. Trimming at V came to 5 bases and at J to 8 bases, leaving 9 bases not matched to a gene. Germline CDR1 reads PRHDT; CDR2 reads FYEKMQ (reference sequence). This CDR3 has 14 amino acids. CDR3: CASSKQTGVHEQFF. In DNA form, the CDR3 reads TGTGCCAGCAGCAAACAAACAGGGGTCCATGAGCAGTTCTTC. Full variable domain (outside the CDR3, taken from reference TRBV13 and TRBJ2-1): AAGVIQSPRHLIKEKRETATLKCYPIPRHDTVYWYQQGPGQDPQFLISFYEKMQSDKGSIPDRFSAQQFSDYHSELNMSSLELGDSALYFCASSKQTGVHEQFFGPGTRLTVL.

The chain carries TRBV15 and TRBJ2-7; D uncertain. Per germline, CDR1 LNHNV and CDR2 YYDKDF (reference sequence). CDR3 length equals 16 residues. V was pared by 0 bases and J by 0 bases, with 12 bases between. This chain's CDR3 is CATSRDFSQSSYEQYF. CDR3 sequence (DNA): TGTGCCACCAGCAGAGACTTCTCCCAAAGCTCCTACGAGCAGTACTTC.

A few counts support this clonotype. The chain recombines TRBV11-1 with TRBJ2-5; 10 bases line up with TRBD2. The CDR3 runs to 20 residues. V shed 5 bases and J 2 bases; nucleotides not matched to a gene: 20. Germline CDR1 and CDR2: SGHAT and FQDESV (reference sequence). The CDR3 bases are TGTGCCAGCAGCCAATTCGGACTAGCGGAAGGGTTTGGGGCTCAAGAGACCCAGTACTTC. It yields the protein CASSQFGLAEGFGAQETQYF.

The V gene is TRBV6-5, the J gene TRBJ2-7; TRBD2 is a possible D gene (6 bases). Germline-derived CDR1 and CDR2 are MNHEY and SVGAGI. The germline V and J ends were trimmed by 2 bases and 6 bases, with 14 bases remaining between them. The CDR3 is 14 amino acids. The CDR3 spells CASSYGSGPGEQYF. CDR3 nucleotides: TGTGCCAGCAGTTACGGGAGCGGGCCCGGCGAGCAGTACTTC.

This clonotype was seen a handful of times. The chain combines TRBV14 with TRBJ2-2; possibly TRBD1 for D (5 bases). CDR3 length: 14 amino acids. The ends were cut back, 1 base at V and 4 bases at J, with 7 bases in the middle. CDR1 is SGHDN, CDR2 FVKESK, per germline. The CDR3 nucleotides read TGTGCCAGCAGCCAAGCTCAGGGCACCGGGGAGCTGTTTTTT. As protein: CASSQAQGTGELFF.

The chain links TRBV6-1 to TRBJ2-7; the D gene is possibly TRBD1 (5 bases). The CDR3 runs to 12 residues. CDR1 and CDR2 from the germline V gene are MNHNS and SASEGT. Trimming removed 1 base at V and 4 bases at J, with 5 bases between. The CDR3 region is CASSEEGYEQYV. As DNA, the CDR3 is TGTGCCAGCAGTGAAGAGGGGTACGAGCAGTACGTC.

The chain uses TRBV2 and TRBJ1-1; 12 nucleotides agree with TRBD1. The CDR3 is made up of 19 amino acids. Germline-derived CDR1 and CDR2 are SNHLY and FYNNEI. V shed 4 bases and J 2 bases; nucleotides not matched to a gene: 14. The CDR3 nucleotides read TGTGCCAGCAGTGCGCGGGGACAGGGGGCTACAAAGCAAAACACTGAAGCTTTCTTT. This sequence encodes CASSARGQGATKQNTEAFF.

The chain combines TRBV10-3 with TRBJ2-7, with D tentatively TRBD2 (6 bases). This CDR3 has 16 residues. Trimming took 2 bases from V and 2 from J, leaving 16 bases between them. Germline V gene sequence: CDR1 ENHRY, CDR2 SYGVKD. CDR3 in amino acids: CAISEGGRREAYEQYF. CDR3 nucleotide sequence: TGTGCCATCAGTGAGGGAGGGAGGCGAGAAGCCTACGAGCAGTACTTC.

This clonotype was seen a few times. The rearrangement joins TRBV29-1 to TRBJ1-2, with 12 nucleotides matching TRBD1. The CDR3 has 12 amino acids. Germline V CDR1 and CDR2: SQVTM, ANQGSEA. The trim removed 7 bases at V and 6 bases at J, leaving 3 bases unmatched. The CDR3 DNA reads as TGCAGCGGGGGGACAGGGGGCGATGGCTACACCTTC. It encodes CSGGTGGDGYTF.

This rearrangement joins TRBV6-2 or TRBV6-3 to TRBJ2-2; 9 bases are shared with TRBD1. Per germline, CDR1 MNHEY and CDR2 SVGEGT. V lost 7 bases, J lost 4 bases, and 7 bases stayed unmatched. The CDR3 runs 15 residues. The CDR3 DNA follows: TGTGCCAGCAAAACCGGGACAGGGAGCACCGGGGAGCTGTTTTTT. It specifies CASKTGTGSTGELFF.

In its sample, this clonotype was seen a few times. The rearrangement joins TRBV27 to TRBJ1-4, with D possibly TRBD1 on 5 matching bases. The CDR3 covers 15 residues. Germline V gives CDR1 MNHEY, CDR2 SMNVEV (reference sequence). The V gene lost 5 bases and the J gene lost 5 bases, with 15 bases spanning the gap. CDR3 sequence: CASSQDGGENEKLFF. As DNA, the CDR3 is TGTGCCAGCAGTCAAGATGGAGGGGAGAATGAAAAACTGTTTTTT.

This chain uses TRBV7-9 with TRBJ2-7; 8 bases agree with TRBD1. Trimming took 5 bases from V and 7 from J; bases not matched to a gene: 19. This CDR3 is 17 amino acids long. CDR1 and CDR2 from the germline V gene are SEHNR and FQNEAQ (reference sequence). CDR3 residues: CASSPSTGAYSPGEQYF. DNA for the CDR3: TGTGCCAGCAGCCCTTCGACAGGGGCCTACTCCCCGGGAGAGCAGTACTTC.

In its sample, this clonotype was seen many times. This rearrangement joins TRBV5-6 to TRBJ2-7, with D perhaps TRBD2 (6 bases). Germline-derived CDR1 and CDR2 are SGHDT and YYEEEE. V lost 4 bases and J 4 bases, leaving 9 bases between the germline ends. The CDR3 is 12 amino acids. In nucleotides, the CDR3 is TGTGCCAGCAGCCCGGGAGATTACGAGCAGTACTTC. Its translation is CASSPGDYEQYF.

The rearrangement joins TRBV7-9 to TRBJ2-1; 13 nucleotides agree with TRBD2. The germline V gene has CDR1 SEHNR and CDR2 FQNEAQ (reference sequence). J lost 11 bases, V lost 5 bases, and 12 bases had no gene match. The CDR3 runs to 16 residues. The DNA of the CDR3 is TGTGCCAGCAGCACAATTATCGGACTAGCGGGAGCCCAGCAGTTCTTC. Translation: CASSTIIGLAGAQQFF.

This clonotype showed up just a few times. The CDR3 DNA is TGTGCCAGCAGCCAAGTCCGGGGACAGCCCGCTCTCCACTTT. This translates into CASSQVRGQPALHF. The rearrangement joins TRBV3-1 to TRBJ1-6, with 7 positions matching TRBD1. This CDR3 has 14 residues. Germline loops: CDR1 LGHDT, CDR2 YNNKEL (reference sequence). V lost 1 base, J lost 16 bases, and 10 bases stayed unmatched.

Many counts were recorded for this clonotype. The rearrangement links TRBV10-3 to TRBJ2-7; TRBD2 matches at 13 bases. The CDR3 covers 14 residues. Per the germline V gene, CDR1 is ENHRY and CDR2 is SYGVKD. V was clipped by 7 bases and J by 5 bases; unmatched bases: 5. The CDR3 here is CAITAGTSGNEQYF. CDR3 DNA sequence: TGTGCCATCACAGCCGGGACTAGCGGGAACGAGCAGTACTTC.

This clonotype has a handful of counts. The chain recombines TRBV29-1 with TRBJ2-1; TRBD2 aligns across 10 bases. The CDR3 loop spans 14 amino acids. V lost 6 bases, J lost 10 bases, and 12 bases stayed unmatched. Germline-derived CDR1 and CDR2 are SQVTM and ANQGSEA. CDR3 amino acids: CSVLGLAALREQFF. CDR3 DNA: TGCAGCGTCCTCGGACTAGCGGCCCTGAGGGAGCAGTTCTTC.

The chain joins TRBV2 to TRBJ2-5; perhaps TRBD2 as D (5 bases). This CDR3 spans 13 amino acids. Germline CDR1 and CDR2: SNHLY and FYNNEI. The ends were cut back, 7 bases at V and 0 bases at J, with 9 bases in the middle. The CDR3: CASIGGYQETQYF. In nucleotides, the CDR3 is TGTGCCAGCATCGGCGGGTACCAAGAGACCCAGTACTTC.

The chain recombines TRBV27 with TRBJ2-1; the match to TRBD2 covers 7 bases. V lost 6 bases and J lost 1; bases outside the gene matches: 6. Looked up from germline, CDR1 is MNHEY and CDR2 is SMNVEV (reference sequence). The CDR3 has 15 amino acids. The CDR3 loop reads CASSRRGESYNEQFF. The CDR3 bases are TGTGCCAGCAGCCGCCGGGGGGAGTCCTACAATGAGCAGTTCTTC.

The chain links TRBV18 to TRBJ1-5; 7 bases align to TRBD1. The CDR3 runs 15 residues. J lost 4 bases, V lost 0 bases, and 3 bases had no gene match. CDR1 is KGHSH and CDR2 is LQKENI in the germline V gene. DNA for the CDR3: TGTGCCAGCTCACCACCCGACAGGGTTAATCAGCCCCAGCATTTT. Translating gives CASSPPDRVNQPQHF.